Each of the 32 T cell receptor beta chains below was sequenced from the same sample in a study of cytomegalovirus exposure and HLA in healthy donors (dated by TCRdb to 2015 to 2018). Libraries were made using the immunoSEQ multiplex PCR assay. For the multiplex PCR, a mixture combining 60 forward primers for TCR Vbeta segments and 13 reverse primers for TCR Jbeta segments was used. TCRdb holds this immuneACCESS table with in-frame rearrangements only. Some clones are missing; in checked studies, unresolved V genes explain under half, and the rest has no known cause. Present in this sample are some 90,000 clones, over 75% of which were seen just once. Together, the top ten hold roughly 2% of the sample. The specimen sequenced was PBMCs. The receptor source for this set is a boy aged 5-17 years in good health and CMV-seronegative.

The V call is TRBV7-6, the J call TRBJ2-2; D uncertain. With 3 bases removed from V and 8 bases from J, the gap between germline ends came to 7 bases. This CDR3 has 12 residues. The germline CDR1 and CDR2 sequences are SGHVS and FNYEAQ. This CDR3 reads CASSFLRGELFF. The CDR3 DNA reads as TGTGCCAGCAGCTTTCTCCGGGGGGAGCTGTTTTTT.

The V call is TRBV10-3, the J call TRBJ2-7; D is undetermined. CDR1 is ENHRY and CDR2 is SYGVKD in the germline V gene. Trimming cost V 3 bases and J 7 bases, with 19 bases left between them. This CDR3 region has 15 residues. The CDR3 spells CAISEPETPFAEQYF. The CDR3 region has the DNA TGTGCCATCAGTGAACCGGAGACCCCCTTTGCAGAGCAGTACTTC.

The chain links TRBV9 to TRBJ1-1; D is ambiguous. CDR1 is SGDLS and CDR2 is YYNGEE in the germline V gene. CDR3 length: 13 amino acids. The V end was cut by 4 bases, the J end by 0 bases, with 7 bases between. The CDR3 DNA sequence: TGTGCCAGCAGCCCCCAAATGAACACTGAAGCTTTCTTT. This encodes CASSPQMNTEAFF.

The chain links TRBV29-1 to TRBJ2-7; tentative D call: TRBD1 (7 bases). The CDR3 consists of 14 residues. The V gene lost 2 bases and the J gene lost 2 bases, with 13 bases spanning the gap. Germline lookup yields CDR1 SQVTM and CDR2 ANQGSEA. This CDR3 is CSVEFRGAAYEQYF. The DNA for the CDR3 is TGCAGCGTTGAATTCAGGGGGGCGGCCTACGAGCAGTACTTC.

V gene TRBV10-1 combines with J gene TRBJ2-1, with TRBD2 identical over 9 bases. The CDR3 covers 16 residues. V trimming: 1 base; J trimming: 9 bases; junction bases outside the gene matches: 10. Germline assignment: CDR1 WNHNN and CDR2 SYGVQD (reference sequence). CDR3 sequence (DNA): TGCGCCAGCAGTGAGTTACTAGCGGGTGCCAGGGGTGAGCAGTTCTTC. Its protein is CASSELLAGARGEQFF.

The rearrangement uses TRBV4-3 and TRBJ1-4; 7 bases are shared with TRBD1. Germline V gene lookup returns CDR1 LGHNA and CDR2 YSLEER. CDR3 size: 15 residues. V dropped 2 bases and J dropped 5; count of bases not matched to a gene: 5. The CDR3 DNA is TGCGCCAGCAGCCAATTGGGACAGTTGAATGAAAAACTGTTTTTT. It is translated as CASSQLGQLNEKLFF.

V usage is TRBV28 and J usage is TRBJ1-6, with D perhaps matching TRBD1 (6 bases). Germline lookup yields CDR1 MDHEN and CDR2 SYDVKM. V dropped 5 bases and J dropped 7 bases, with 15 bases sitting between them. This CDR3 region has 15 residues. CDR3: CASSVSTGYNSPLHF. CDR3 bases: TGTGCCAGCAGTGTCTCGACAGGTTACAATTCACCCCTCCACTTT.

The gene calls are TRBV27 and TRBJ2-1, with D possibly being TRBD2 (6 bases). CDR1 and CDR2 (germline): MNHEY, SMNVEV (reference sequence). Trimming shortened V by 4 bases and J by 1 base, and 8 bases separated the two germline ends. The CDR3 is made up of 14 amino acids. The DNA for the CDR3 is TGTGCCAGCAGTTACGGAGGGTCCTACAATGAGCAGTTCTTC. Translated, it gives CASSYGGSYNEQFF.

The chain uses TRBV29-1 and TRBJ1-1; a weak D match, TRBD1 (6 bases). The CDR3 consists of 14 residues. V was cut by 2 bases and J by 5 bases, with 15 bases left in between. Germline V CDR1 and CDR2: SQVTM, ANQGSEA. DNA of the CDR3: TGCAGCGTTGAAAGAGGGAGGGGGGTGACTGAAGCTTTCTTT. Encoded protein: CSVERGRGVTEAFF.

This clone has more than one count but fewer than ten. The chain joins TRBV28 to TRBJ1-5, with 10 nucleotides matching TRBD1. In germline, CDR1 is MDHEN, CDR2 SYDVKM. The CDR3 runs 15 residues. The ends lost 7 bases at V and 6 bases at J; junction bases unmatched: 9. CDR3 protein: CASTLRTGGSQPQHF. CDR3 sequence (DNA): TGTGCCAGCACCTTACGGACAGGGGGGAGTCAGCCCCAGCATTTT.

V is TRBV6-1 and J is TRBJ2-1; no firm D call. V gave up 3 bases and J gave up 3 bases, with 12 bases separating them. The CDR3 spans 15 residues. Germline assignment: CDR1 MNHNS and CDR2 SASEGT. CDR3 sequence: CASSDLNGLYNEQFF. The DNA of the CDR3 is TGTGCCAGCAGTGACCTGAATGGGCTCTACAATGAGCAGTTCTTC.

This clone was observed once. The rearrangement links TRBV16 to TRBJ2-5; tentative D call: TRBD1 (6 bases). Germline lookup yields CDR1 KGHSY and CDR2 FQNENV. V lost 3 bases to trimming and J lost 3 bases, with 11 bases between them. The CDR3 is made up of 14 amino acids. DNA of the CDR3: TGTGCCAGCAGCCAGGTCGGGACAAAAGAGACCCAGTACTTC. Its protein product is CASSQVGTKETQYF.

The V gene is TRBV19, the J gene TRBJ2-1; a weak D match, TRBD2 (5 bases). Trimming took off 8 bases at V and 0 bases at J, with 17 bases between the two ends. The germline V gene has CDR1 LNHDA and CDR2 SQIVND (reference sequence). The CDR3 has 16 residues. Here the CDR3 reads CASRRTSTSSYNEQFF. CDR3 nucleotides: TGTGCCAGTCGTCGGACGTCAACTAGCTCCTACAATGAGCAGTTCTTC.

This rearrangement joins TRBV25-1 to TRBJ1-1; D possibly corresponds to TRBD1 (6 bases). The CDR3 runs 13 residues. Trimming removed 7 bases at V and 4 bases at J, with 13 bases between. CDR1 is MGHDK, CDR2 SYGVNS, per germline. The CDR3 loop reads CASTRGGFTEAFF. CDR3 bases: TGTGCCAGCACAAGGGGGGGCTTCACTGAAGCTTTCTTT.

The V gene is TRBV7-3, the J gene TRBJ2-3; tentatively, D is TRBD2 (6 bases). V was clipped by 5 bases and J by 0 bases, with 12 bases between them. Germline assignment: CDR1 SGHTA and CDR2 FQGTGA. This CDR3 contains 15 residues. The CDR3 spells CASSPSGESTDTQYF. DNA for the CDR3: TGTGCCAGCAGCCCCTCGGGGGAGAGCACAGATACGCAGTATTTT.

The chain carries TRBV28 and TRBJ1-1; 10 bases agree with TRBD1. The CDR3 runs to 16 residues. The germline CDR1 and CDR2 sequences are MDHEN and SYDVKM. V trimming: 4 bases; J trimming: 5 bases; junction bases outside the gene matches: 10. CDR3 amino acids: CASSSPGQGRWTEAFF. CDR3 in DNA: TGTGCCAGCAGTTCACCGGGACAGGGGCGGTGGACTGAAGCTTTCTTT.

CDR3 in DNA: TGTGCCAGCAGTGGACAGCAGCAAGAGACCCAGTACTTC. This encodes CASSGQQQETQYF. The chain joins TRBV13 to TRBJ2-5; D perhaps matches TRBD1 (6 bases). CDR1 PRHDT and CDR2 FYEKMQ come from the germline V gene (reference sequence). V lost 6 bases and J 2 bases, leaving 10 bases between the germline ends. This CDR3 is built from 13 residues.

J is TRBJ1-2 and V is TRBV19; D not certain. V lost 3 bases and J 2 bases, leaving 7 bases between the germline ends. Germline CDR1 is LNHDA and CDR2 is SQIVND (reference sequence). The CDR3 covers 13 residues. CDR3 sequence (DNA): TGTGCCAGTAGTATGGGGAGAAACTATGGCTACACCTTC. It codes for CASSMGRNYGYTF.

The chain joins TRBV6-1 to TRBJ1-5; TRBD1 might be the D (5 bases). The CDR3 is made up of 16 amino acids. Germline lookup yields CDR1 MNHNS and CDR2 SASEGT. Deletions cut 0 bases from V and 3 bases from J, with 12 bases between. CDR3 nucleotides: TGTGCCAGCAGTGAAGCGGTGGGGCGTTTCAATCAGCCCCAGCATTTT. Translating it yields CASSEAVGRFNQPQHF.

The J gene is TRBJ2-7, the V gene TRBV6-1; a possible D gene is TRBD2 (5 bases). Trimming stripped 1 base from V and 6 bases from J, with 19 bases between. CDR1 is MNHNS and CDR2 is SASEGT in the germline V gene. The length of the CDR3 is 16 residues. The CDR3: CASSEGRWEPPLEQYF. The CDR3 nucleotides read TGTGCCAGCAGTGAAGGGAGGTGGGAACCGCCCCTCGAGCAGTACTTC.

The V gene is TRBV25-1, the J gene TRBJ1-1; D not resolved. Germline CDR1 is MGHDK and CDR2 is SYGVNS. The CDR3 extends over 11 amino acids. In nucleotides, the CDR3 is TGTGCATCAAGCATTCACACTGAAGCTTTCTTT. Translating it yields CASSIHTEAFF.

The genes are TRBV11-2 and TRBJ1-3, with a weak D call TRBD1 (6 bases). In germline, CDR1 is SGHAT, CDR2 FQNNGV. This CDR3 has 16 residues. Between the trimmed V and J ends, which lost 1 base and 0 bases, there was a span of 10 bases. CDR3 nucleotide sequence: TGTGCCAGCAGCTTAGGCAGGGGATTCTCTGGAAACACCATATATTTT. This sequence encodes CASSLGRGFSGNTIYF.

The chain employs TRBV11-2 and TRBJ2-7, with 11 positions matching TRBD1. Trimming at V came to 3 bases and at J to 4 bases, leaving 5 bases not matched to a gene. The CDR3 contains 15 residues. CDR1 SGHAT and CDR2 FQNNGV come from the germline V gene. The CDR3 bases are TGTGCCAGCAGCTTCGGACAGGGGGCGACGTACGAGCAGTACTTC. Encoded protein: CASSFGQGATYEQYF. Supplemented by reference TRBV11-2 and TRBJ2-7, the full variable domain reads EAGVAQSPRYKIIEKRQSVAFWCNPISGHATLYWYQQILGQGPKLLIQFQNNGVVDDSQLPKDRFSAERLKGVDSTLKIQPAKLEDSAVYLCASSFGQGATYEQYFGPGTRLTVT.

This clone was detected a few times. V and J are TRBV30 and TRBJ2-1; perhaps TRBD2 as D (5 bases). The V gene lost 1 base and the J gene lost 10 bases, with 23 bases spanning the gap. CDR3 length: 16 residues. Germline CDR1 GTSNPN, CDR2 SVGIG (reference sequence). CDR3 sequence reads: CAWSAQTRRVIWEQFF. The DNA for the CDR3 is TGTGCCTGGAGTGCTCAGACCCGGCGGGTCATCTGGGAGCAGTTCTTC.

The CDR3 DNA reads TGTGCCAGCAGTGAGGGACAGCATTCCCAAGAGACCCAGTACTTC. Its protein product is CASSEGQHSQETQYF. The genes are TRBV28 and TRBJ2-5, with 7 bases identical to TRBD1. This CDR3 is built from 15 residues. V shed 5 bases and J 1 base; nucleotides not matched to a gene: 7. Germline V gives CDR1 MDHEN, CDR2 SYDVKM.

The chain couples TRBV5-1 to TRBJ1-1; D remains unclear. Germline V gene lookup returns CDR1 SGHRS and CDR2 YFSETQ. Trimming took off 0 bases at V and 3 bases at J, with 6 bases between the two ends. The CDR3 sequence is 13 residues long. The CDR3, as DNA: TGCGCCAGCAGCTTGGATGTCTACACTGAAGCTTTCTTT. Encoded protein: CASSLDVYTEAFF.

CDR3 region: CASTPTGVSYGYTF. CDR3 nucleotide sequence: TGTGCCAGCACACCTACAGGGGTGAGCTATGGCTACACCTTC. V and J are TRBV6-5 and TRBJ1-2; 7 nucleotides match TRBD1. CDR1 and CDR2 from the germline V gene are MNHEY and SVGAGI. V trimming: 7 bases; J trimming: 4 bases; junction bases outside the gene matches: 9. This CDR3 has 14 residues.

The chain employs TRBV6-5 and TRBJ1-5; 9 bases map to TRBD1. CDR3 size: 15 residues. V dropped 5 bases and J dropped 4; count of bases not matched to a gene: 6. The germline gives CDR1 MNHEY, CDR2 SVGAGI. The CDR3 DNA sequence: TGTGCCAGCAGTCCGACAGGGGGTTCGAATCAGCCCCAGCATTTT. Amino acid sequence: CASSPTGGSNQPQHF.

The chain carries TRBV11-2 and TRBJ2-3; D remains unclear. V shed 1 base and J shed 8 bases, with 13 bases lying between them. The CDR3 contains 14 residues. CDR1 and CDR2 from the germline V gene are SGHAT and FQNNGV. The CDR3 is CASSLVTGSRTQYF. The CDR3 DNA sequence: TGTGCCAGCAGCTTAGTTACGGGTTCCCGTACGCAGTATTTT.

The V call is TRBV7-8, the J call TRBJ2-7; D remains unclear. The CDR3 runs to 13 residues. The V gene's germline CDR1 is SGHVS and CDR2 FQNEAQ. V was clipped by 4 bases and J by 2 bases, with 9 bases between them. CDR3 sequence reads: CASSSPPAYEQYF. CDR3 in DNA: TGTGCCAGCAGCTCACCTCCGGCCTACGAGCAGTACTTC.

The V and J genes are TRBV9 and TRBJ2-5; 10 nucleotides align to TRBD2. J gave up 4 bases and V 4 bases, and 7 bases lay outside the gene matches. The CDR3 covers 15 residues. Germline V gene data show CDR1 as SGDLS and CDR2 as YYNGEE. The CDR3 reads CASSNLAGAGETQYF. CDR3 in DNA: TGTGCCAGCAGCAACCTAGCGGGAGCTGGAGAGACCCAGTACTTC. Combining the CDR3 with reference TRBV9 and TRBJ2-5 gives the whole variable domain DSGVTQTPKHLITATGQRVTLRCSPRSGDLSVYWYQQSLDQGLQFLIQYYNGEERAKGNILERFSAQQFPDLHSELNLSSLELGDSALYFCASSNLAGAGETQYFGPGTRLLVL.

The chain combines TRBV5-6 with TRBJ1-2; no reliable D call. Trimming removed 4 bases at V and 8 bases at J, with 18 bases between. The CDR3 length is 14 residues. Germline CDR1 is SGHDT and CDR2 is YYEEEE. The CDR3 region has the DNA TGTGCCAGCAGCAGACGGGAGGAGGGTAGGGGCTACACCTTC. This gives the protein CASSRREEGRGYTF.